Each of the 25 T cell receptor beta chains below was sequenced from the same sample in a study of cytomegalovirus exposure and HLA in healthy donors. Amplification used 60 Vbeta primers and 13 Jbeta primers. Sequenced by immunoSEQ multiplex PCR; TCRdb stores in-frame clones only, minus some. The sample holds around 130,000 clones; around 86% are singletons and the top ten take 2% to 2.5%. The source material was PBMCs. The origin of the receptors is a woman aged 40 to 50 in good health and CMV-seronegative.

This clone turned up a few times. CDR3 loop: CAWTGVATNEKLFF. The CDR3 bases are TGTGCCTGGACAGGGGTTGCAACTAATGAAAAACTGTTTTTT. The chain has TRBV30 and TRBJ1-4; D is perhaps TRBD1 (6 bases). This CDR3 has 14 residues. CDR1 and CDR2 (germline): GTSNPN, SVGIG (reference sequence). V was pared by 4 bases and J by 0 bases, with 9 bases between.

This chain connects TRBV6-5 to TRBJ2-7; 10 positions match TRBD2. J lost 4 bases, V lost 4 bases, and 7 bases had no gene match. The CDR3 extends over 15 amino acids. Germline-derived CDR1 and CDR2 are MNHEY and SVGAGI. The CDR3 DNA is TGTGCCAGCAGTTCTGGAACTAGCGGGGCGTACGAGCAGTACTTC. It specifies CASSSGTSGAYEQYF.

The chain links TRBV6-1 to TRBJ2-2; TRBD1 matches 9 bases. The V segment lost 4 bases and the J segment 3 bases; nucleotides outside the gene matches: 3. CDR3 size: 15 residues. Looked up from germline, CDR1 is MNHNS and CDR2 is SASEGT. In DNA, the CDR3 is TGTGCCAGCAGTGTCGGGACAGGGCACACCGGGGAGCTGTTTTTT. Its translation is CASSVGTGHTGELFF.

This sequence joins TRBV6-5 and TRBJ1-2, with D perhaps matching TRBD1 (6 bases). The CDR3 contains 12 residues. Germline-derived CDR1 and CDR2 are MNHEY and SVGAGI. V gave up 6 bases and J gave up 4 bases, with 9 bases separating them. In nucleotides, the CDR3 is TGTGCCAGCAGGCAGGGGACCTATGGCTACACCTTC. Translated: CASRQGTYGYTF.

The genes are TRBV6-5 and TRBJ1-2; no definite D call. Per germline, CDR1 MNHEY and CDR2 SVGAGI. There are 13 residues in the CDR3. V lost 2 bases and J 2 bases, leaving 6 bases between the germline ends. In DNA, the CDR3 is TGTGCCAGCAGTTACACAAGAAACTATGGCTACACCTTC. Translating it yields CASSYTRNYGYTF.

The chain uses TRBV7-3 and TRBJ2-1, with D maybe TRBD1 (6 bases). Germline V gene data show CDR1 as SGHTA and CDR2 as FQGTGA. This CDR3 is 13 amino acids long. Trimming pared 5 bases from V and 4 bases from J, leaving 9 bases between. The CDR3 nucleotides are TGTGCCAGCAGCCGGGACACATACAATGAGCAGTTCTTC. Encoded protein: CASSRDTYNEQFF. Full variable domain (missing parts from reference TRBV7-3 and TRBJ2-1): GAGVSQTPSNKVTEKGKYVELRCDPISGHTALYWYRQSLGQGPEFLIYFQGTGAADDSGLPNDRFFAVRPEGSVSTLKIQRTERGDSAVYLCASSRDTYNEQFFGPGTRLTVL.

The CDR3 sequence: CATSQGAGQPQHF. The CDR3 coding sequence is TGTGCCACCTCACAGGGGGCAGGTCAGCCCCAGCATTTT. This sequence joins TRBV19 and TRBJ1-5; 9 nucleotides line up with TRBD1. The V segment lost 10 bases and the J segment 6 bases; nucleotides outside the gene matches: 7. Per the germline V gene, CDR1 is LNHDA and CDR2 is SQIVND (reference sequence). This CDR3 has 13 amino acids.

The chain combines TRBV7-9 with TRBJ1-1; 8 bases are shared with TRBD1. V lost 5 bases, J lost 5 bases, and 7 bases stayed unmatched. The CDR3 contains 14 residues. Germline CDR1 reads SEHNR; CDR2 reads FQNEAQ (reference sequence). The CDR3 sequence is CASSLGTGRTEAFF. CDR3 DNA sequence: TGTGCCAGCAGCCTTGGGACAGGCCGGACTGAAGCTTTCTTT.

In its sample, this clone was seen once. The V call is TRBV27, the J call TRBJ2-5; TRBD1 matches 8 bases. The CDR3 has 15 residues. The germline gives CDR1 MNHEY, CDR2 SMNVEV (reference sequence). V lost 4 bases and J lost 2; bases outside the gene matches: 6. The CDR3 spells CASSSDRGTQETQYF. The CDR3 DNA follows: TGTGCCAGCAGTTCAGACAGGGGCACGCAAGAGACCCAGTACTTC.

The chain has TRBV7-9 and TRBJ1-1, with D possibly TRBD1 on 5 matching bases. The V end lost 4 bases, the J end lost 4 bases, and 13 bases lay between the germline ends. This CDR3 comprises 14 residues. Germline V gives CDR1 SEHNR, CDR2 FQNEAQ (reference sequence). CDR3 loop: CASSSLGGSTEAFF. The CDR3 nucleotides are TGTGCCAGCAGCTCCTTGGGGGGGAGCACTGAAGCTTTCTTT.

The chain couples TRBV30 to TRBJ2-7, with 10 bases aligning to TRBD1. Per germline, CDR1 GTSNPN and CDR2 SVGIG (reference sequence). The CDR3 is 14 residues long. Trimming at V came to 2 bases and at J to 5 bases, leaving 6 bases not matched to a gene. CDR3 region: CAWSPGTGAHEQYF. The CDR3 DNA reads as TGTGCCTGGAGTCCCGGGACAGGGGCCCACGAGCAGTACTTC.

V and J are TRBV6-1 and TRBJ1-6; the D is unclear. Per the germline V gene, CDR1 is MNHNS and CDR2 is SASEGT. The CDR3 is 15 residues long. Deletions cut 8 bases from V and 4 bases from J, with 15 bases between. The CDR3 DNA reads as TGTGCCAGCCCTAAACCCGACTATTATAATTCACCCCTCCACTTT. This gives the protein CASPKPDYYNSPLHF.

This chain uses TRBV11-2 with TRBJ1-4, with TRBD1 identical over 9 bases. Germline loops: CDR1 SGHAT, CDR2 FQNNGV. This CDR3 contains 13 residues. V lost 5 bases, J lost 16 bases, and 11 bases stayed unmatched. Here the CDR3 DNA reads TGTGCCAGCAGCCGGCCTGGGGACAGGGTGCCGTTTTTT. Translated: CASSRPGDRVPFF.

The chain employs TRBV5-1 and TRBJ2-1, with D perhaps TRBD1 (5 bases). The CDR3 consists of 14 residues. Trimming pared 1 base from V and 2 bases from J, leaving 7 bases between. Germline assignment: CDR1 SGHRS and CDR2 YFSETQ. The CDR3 loop reads CASSLPGTYNEQFF. CDR3 nucleotide sequence: TGCGCCAGCAGCTTGCCAGGGACCTACAATGAGCAGTTCTTC.

This chain uses TRBV30 with TRBJ1-2, with TRBD1 identical over 9 bases. Per the germline V gene, CDR1 is GTSNPN and CDR2 is SVGIG (reference sequence). Trimming at V came to 1 base and at J to 7 bases, leaving 10 bases not matched to a gene. The CDR3 has 15 amino acids. The CDR3 DNA follows: TGTGCCTGGAGTGACTGGGACAGGGTCCTTCGTGGCTACACCTTC. It encodes CAWSDWDRVLRGYTF.

The V and J genes are TRBV7-9 and TRBJ2-2; TRBD2 matches 7 bases. Germline assignment: CDR1 SEHNR and CDR2 FQNEAQ (reference sequence). The CDR3 contains 19 residues. V lost 5 bases and J lost 4; bases outside the gene matches: 19. The chain's CDR3 is CASSHTSLAAEHPTGELFF. The DNA for the CDR3 is TGTGCCAGCAGCCACACGTCCCTAGCGGCGGAACACCCCACCGGGGAGCTGTTTTTT.

The CDR3 nucleotides read TGTGCCAGCAGCGTAGAAAGTACAGGGGGTTTTTATGGCTACACCTTC. It translates to CASSVESTGGFYGYTF. This chain connects TRBV9 to TRBJ1-2; 8 bases align to TRBD1. V was pared by 0 bases and J by 5 bases, with 9 bases of the junction left unmatched. Per germline, CDR1 SGDLS and CDR2 YYNGEE. There are 16 residues in the CDR3.

The rearrangement uses TRBV2 and TRBJ2-1; 8 bases agree with TRBD2. The CDR3 extends over 16 amino acids. The germline V gene has CDR1 SNHLY and CDR2 FYNNEI. The V gene end was trimmed by 4 bases and the J gene end by 6 bases; junction bases not matched to a gene: 11. CDR3 region: CASSGGFLAGGNEQFF. DNA of the CDR3: TGTGCCAGCAGTGGGGGTTTCTTGGCGGGGGGCAATGAGCAGTTCTTC.

The V and J genes are TRBV6-6 and TRBJ1-5; D call uncertain. V shed 6 bases and J shed 0 bases, with 12 bases lying between them. The CDR3 length is 15 residues. The germline V gene encodes CDR1 MNHNY and CDR2 SVGAGI (reference sequence). The CDR3 sequence: CASSDGENSNQPQHF. The CDR3 coding sequence is TGTGCCAGCAGCGACGGGGAAAATAGCAATCAGCCCCAGCATTTT.

This clone turned up a few times. The V gene is TRBV10-3, the J gene TRBJ2-7; maybe TRBD1 (6 bases). CDR1 is ENHRY and CDR2 is SYGVKD in the germline V gene. This CDR3 comprises 13 residues. V dropped 3 bases and J dropped 2 bases, with 8 bases sitting between them. The CDR3 DNA is TGTGCCATCAGTGAAGGGACAACCTACGAGCAGTACTTC. The encoded protein is CAISEGTTYEQYF.

CDR3 DNA: TGTGCCATCCCGGTCTCCTCAGGACAGCTAAACTATGGCTACACCTTC. This sequence encodes CAIPVSSGQLNYGYTF. The chain couples TRBV7-9 to TRBJ1-2; D possibly corresponds to TRBD1 (6 bases). The V end was cut by 10 bases, the J end by 2 bases, with 23 bases between. The CDR3 extends over 16 amino acids. Germline V CDR1 and CDR2: SEHNR, FQNEAQ (reference sequence).

This chain joins TRBV6-6 and TRBJ2-3, with D possibly TRBD1 on 6 matching bases. V was clipped by 3 bases and J by 2 bases, with 9 bases between them. The CDR3 is made up of 14 amino acids. Germline V CDR1 and CDR2: MNHNY, SVGAGI (reference sequence). The CDR3 sequence is CASSYWTDTDTQYF. For the CDR3, the DNA is TGTGCCAGCAGTTATTGGACAGACACAGATACGCAGTATTTT.

The V call is TRBV27, the J call TRBJ1-1; TRBD1 is a possible D gene (5 bases). V lost 3 bases and J 6 bases, leaving 17 bases between the germline ends. Germline CDR1 reads MNHEY; CDR2 reads SMNVEV (reference sequence). CDR3 length: 15 amino acids. The CDR3 nucleotides read TGTGCCAGCAGTTTTAACCGACCGAACAGGCCTGAAGCTTTCTTT. This sequence encodes CASSFNRPNRPEAFF.

The J gene is TRBJ1-3, the V gene TRBV4-2, with D uncertain. The CDR3 consists of 15 residues. CDR1 and CDR2 (germline): LGHNA, YNFKEQ. Trimming removed 1 base at V and 0 bases at J, with 7 bases between. The CDR3 DNA reads as TGTGCCAGCAGCCAAGCCGCTAACTCTGGAAACACCATATATTTT. Its protein is CASSQAANSGNTIYF.

The V call is TRBV7-2, the J call TRBJ2-7; TRBD2 is a possible D gene (5 bases). Trimming took 4 bases from V and 0 from J, leaving 10 bases between them. CDR1 and CDR2 (germline): SGHTA, FQGNSA. The CDR3 is 14 residues long. The CDR3 here is CASSSQRSSYEQYF. The CDR3 coding sequence is TGTGCCAGCAGCTCCCAGCGGAGCTCCTACGAGCAGTACTTC.